This passage covers 11 T cell receptor beta chains from one sample sequenced in a study of blood T cell repertoires in COVID-19. The protocol was immunoSEQ multiplex PCR, while the TCRdb copy is restricted to in-frame clones and leaves out a portion. The sample contains about 84,000 clones, 83% of which appear only once. The sample taken for sequencing was peripheral blood. These receptors all come from a man aged 80 or over with active or convalescent COVID-19.

The rearrangement links TRBV11-2 to TRBJ2-7, with 8 bases matching TRBD1. Germline CDR1 reads SGHAT; CDR2 reads FQNNGV. Trimming cost V 8 bases and J 4 bases; bases outside gene matches: 7. CDR3 length equals 13 residues. DNA of the CDR3: TGTGCCAGCGGTCGGACAGGGAGGTACGAGCAGTACTTC. As protein: CASGRTGRYEQYF. The complete variable domain, with remaining parts taken from reference TRBV11-2 and TRBJ2-7, reads EAGVAQSPRYKIIEKRQSVAFWCNPISGHATLYWYQQILGQGPKLLIQFQNNGVVDDSQLPKDRFSAERLKGVDSTLKIQPAKLEDSAVYLCASGRTGRYEQYFGPGTRLTVT.

The chain has TRBV3-1 (or the pseudogene TRBV3-2) and TRBJ1-4, with unresolved D. The CDR3 loop spans 15 amino acids. V was shortened by 2 bases and J by 5 bases, with 12 bases between the two germline ends. The germline gives CDR1 LGHDT, CDR2 YNNKEL (reference sequence). This CDR3 is CASSQWEQPNEKLFF. In DNA, the CDR3 is TGTGCCAGCAGCCAATGGGAGCAGCCAAATGAAAAACTGTTTTTT.

V gene TRBV11-2 combines with J gene TRBJ2-5; tentative D call: TRBD1 (6 bases). The V gene's germline CDR1 is SGHAT and CDR2 FQNNGV. Trimming took 4 bases from V and 3 from J, leaving 21 bases between them. The CDR3 consists of 17 residues. CDR3 bases: TGTGCCAGCAGCTCGTTCCCGTACAGGGACGGTGAAGAGACCCAGTACTTC. Translation gives CASSSFPYRDGEETQYF.

The chain recombines TRBV11-2 with TRBJ2-7; 8 nucleotides match TRBD2. The CDR3 is made up of 16 amino acids. Germline V CDR1 and CDR2: SGHAT, FQNNGV. The trim removed 7 bases at V and 2 bases at J, leaving 13 bases unmatched. This CDR3 is CASTVTGGALTYEQYF. CDR3 nucleotides: TGTGCCAGCACCGTAACCGGGGGGGCCTTGACCTACGAGCAGTACTTC. Full variable domain (rest looked up from reference TRBV11-2 and TRBJ2-7): EAGVAQSPRYKIIEKRQSVAFWCNPISGHATLYWYQQILGQGPKLLIQFQNNGVVDDSQLPKDRFSAERLKGVDSTLKIQPAKLEDSAVYLCASTVTGGALTYEQYFGPGTRLTVT.

The CDR3 reads CSAEAGGLEQYF. The DNA of the CDR3 is TGCAGCGCCGAGGCAGGGGGGCTCGAGCAGTACTTC. This sequence joins TRBV29-1 and TRBJ2-7; possibly TRBD1 for D (7 bases). Germline V gene lookup returns CDR1 SQVTM and CDR2 ANQGSEA. Trimming cost V 7 bases and J 6 bases, with 16 bases left between them. The CDR3 has 12 amino acids.

This clone was seen once. The chain combines TRBV6-1 with TRBJ2-7; D call uncertain. The germline V gene encodes CDR1 MNHNS and CDR2 SASEGT. The CDR3 is 14 amino acids. Trimming took 3 bases from V and 2 from J, leaving 11 bases between them. The CDR3 DNA reads TGTGCCAGCAGTGAGGCAGGTGAAACCTACGAGCAGTACTTC. Amino acid sequence: CASSEAGETYEQYF.

This clone was observed a single time. The genes are TRBV3-1 (or the pseudogene TRBV3-2) and TRBJ2-4; possible D gene TRBD2, 6 bases. V shed 4 bases and J shed 2 bases, with 9 bases lying between them. Germline values: CDR1 LGHDT, CDR2 YNNKEL (reference sequence). The CDR3 extends over 14 amino acids. The CDR3 bases are TGTGCCAGCAGCCGGAGGGATTCCAAAAACATTCAGTACTTC. This codes for CASSRRDSKNIQYF.

This clone was detected a few times. The genes are TRBV7-2 and TRBJ2-2, with 9 bases identical to TRBD2. The J segment lost 7 bases and the V segment lost 3 bases, leaving 3 bases of the junction unmatched. The CDR3 contains 14 residues. Looked up from germline, CDR1 is SGHTA and CDR2 is FQGNSA. The CDR3 DNA reads as TGTGCCAGCAGCTTCTTGCGGGGGGGCGGGGAGCTGTTTTTT. It codes for CASSFLRGGGELFF.

CDR3 region: CASSLTPNTEAFF. CDR3 DNA sequence: TGTGCCAGCAGTCTCACACCAAACACTGAAGCTTTCTTT. The chain uses TRBV7-7 and TRBJ1-1; no clear D gene. This CDR3 comprises 13 residues. Trimming took 6 bases from V and 2 from J, leaving 10 bases between them. Per germline, CDR1 SSHAT and CDR2 FNYEAQ (reference sequence).

The rearrangement joins TRBV2 to TRBJ1-6, with TRBD1 matching 10 bases. The J segment lost 7 bases and the V segment lost 7 bases, leaving 4 bases of the junction unmatched. Germline V CDR1 and CDR2: SNHLY, FYNNEI. The CDR3 has 14 amino acids. Written as DNA, the CDR3 is TGTGCCAGCACCCGGGACAGGGGAAATTCACCCCTCCACTTT. This encodes CASTRDRGNSPLHF. The full variable domain, rest sourced from reference TRBV2 and TRBJ1-6, is EPEVTQTPSHQVTQMGQEVILRCVPISNHLYFYWYRQILGQKVEFLVSFYNNEISEKSEIFDDQFSVERPDGSNFTLKIRSTKLEDSAMYFCASTRDRGNSPLHFGNGTRLTVT.

The chain couples TRBV5-4 to TRBJ1-4, with D unresolved. The germline V gene encodes CDR1 SGHNT and CDR2 YYREEE (reference sequence). The CDR3 loop spans 14 amino acids. Trimming removed 0 bases from V and 5 bases from J, with 8 bases in between. In DNA, the CDR3 is TGTGCCAGCAGCTTGGAGACGGGGAATGAAAAACTGTTTTTT. Translation: CASSLETGNEKLFF. The whole variable domain, filled in from reference TRBV5-4 and TRBJ1-4, reads ETGVTQSPTHLIKTRGQQVTLRCSSQSGHNTVSWYQQALGQGPQFIFQYYREEENGRGNFPPRFSGLQFPNYSSELNVNALELDDSALYLCASSLETGNEKLFFGSGTQLSVL.